The count of the clone carrying this T cell receptor (beta chain) is one. The antigen remains undetermined. The CDR3 is 17 amino acids. The junction had 15 bases not matched to a gene; V was cut back by 5 bases and J by 5 bases. Germline loops: CDR1 SGHTA, CDR2 FQGNSA. The repertoire was sequenced with immunoSEQ multiplex PCR; TCRdb's copy has only in-frame clones and lacks some. The sample includes 110,000 to 150,000 clones, approximately 84% of them seen just once. The record originates from a study of cytomegalovirus exposure and HLA in healthy donors. Notes on the study in general: Both high specificity and high sensitivity reportedly marked the classifier's diagnosis of cytomegalovirus status.

This chain uses TRBV7-2 with TRBJ2-5; 9 nucleotides line up with TRBD2. This receptor was taken from a woman aged 25 to 39 in good health and CMV-seronegative. Sequencing was carried out using PBMCs. CDR3 sequence reads: CASSPPAGRGGSETQYF. Written as DNA, the CDR3 is TGTGCCAGCAGCCCCCCCGCGGGGCGGGGGGGCTCGGAGACCCAGTACTTC.